This TCR beta chain was sequenced in a study of shared clonotypes between healthy human individuals. Study overall: Each donor contributed plates that comprised three CD4 naive, three CD4 memory, two CD8 naive and one CD8 memory. Study-wide results and caveats: Read depth was anticipated to influence clonotype sharing among donors.

Among the donors, all were Caucasian adults who lived in Nashville, Tennessee. A word on this clone: Its antigen is currently unknown.

Germline lookup yields CDR1 SGHTA and CDR2 FQGNSA. V shed 2 bases and J shed 6 bases, with 8 bases lying between them. The CDR3 loop spans 12 amino acids. Genomic DNA of every subset was divided equally among multiple immunoSEQ plates. Some clones are missing from TCRdb's copy, which holds only in-frame ones; the method was immunoSEQ multiplex PCR. The table records 1.4 million or so clones, about 98.5% of them present only once. The sample consisted of naive CD4+ T cells sorted from blood. Subset defined: CD45RA+ positively selected. The clonotype was recovered from a man aged 25 to 40 in good health. The chain uses TRBV7-2 and TRBJ2-7, with D tentatively TRBD1 or TRBD2 (5 bases each). Written as DNA, the CDR3 is TGTGCCAGCAGCTTATCCGGGACCGAGCAGTACTTC. Protein product: CASSLSGTEQYF.